The clone carrying this T cell receptor beta chain has a handful of counts. The sample comes from a study of blood T cell repertoires in COVID-19. In the study overall: Acute and convalescent COVID-19 specimens originated in the United States, Italy and Spain. T cells, B-cell-depleted T cells, or PBMCs supplied cDNA or gDNA.

Original analysis: Amplification with reference gene primers provided the estimates of nucleated cell counts. Profiled with immunoSEQ multiplex PCR; TCRdb holds only in-frame clones, not every one. Clone size and V and J calls were adopted from that table, with D and trimming inferred from the DNA. Of roughly 190,000 clones listed, 80% to 90% are singletons. Enrolled during active infection, Seattle patients were then followed longitudinally. The TCR was taken from a woman aged 70-85 years with COVID-19, enrolled during active disease. The source material was peripheral blood.

CDR3 protein: CASSVVPGYINTEAFF. The CDR3 DNA is TGTGCCAGCAGCGTAGTCCCGGGGTACATAAACACTGAAGCTTTCTTT. The gene calls are TRBV9 and TRBJ1-1; D uncertain. The V gene lost 0 bases and the J gene lost 2 bases, with 14 bases spanning the gap. Germline CDR1 reads SGDLS; CDR2 reads YYNGEE. The CDR3 totals 16 residues. The complete variable domain, with remaining parts taken from reference TRBV9 and TRBJ1-1, reads DSGVTQTPKHLITATGQRVTLRCSPRSGDLSVYWYQQSLDQGLQFLIQYYNGEERAKGNILERFSAQQFPDLHSELNLSSLELGDSALYFCASSVVPGYINTEAFFGQGTRLTVV.